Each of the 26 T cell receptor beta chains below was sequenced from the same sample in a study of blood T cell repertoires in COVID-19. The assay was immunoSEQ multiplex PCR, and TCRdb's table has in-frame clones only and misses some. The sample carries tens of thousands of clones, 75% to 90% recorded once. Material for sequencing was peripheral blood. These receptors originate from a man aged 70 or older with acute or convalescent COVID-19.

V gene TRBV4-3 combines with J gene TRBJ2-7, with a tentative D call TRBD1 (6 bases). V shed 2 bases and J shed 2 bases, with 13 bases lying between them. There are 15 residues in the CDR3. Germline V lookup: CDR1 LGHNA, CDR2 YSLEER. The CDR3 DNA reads TGCGCCAGCAGCCAAAACAGGGATCCCACCTACGAGCAGTACTTC. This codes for CASSQNRDPTYEQYF.

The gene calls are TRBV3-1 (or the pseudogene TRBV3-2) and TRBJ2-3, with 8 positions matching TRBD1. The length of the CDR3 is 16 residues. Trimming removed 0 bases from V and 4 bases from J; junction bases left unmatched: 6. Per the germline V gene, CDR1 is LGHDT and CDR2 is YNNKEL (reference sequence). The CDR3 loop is CASSQERAGGADTQYF. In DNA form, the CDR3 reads TGTGCCAGCAGCCAAGAACGGGCAGGGGGCGCAGATACGCAGTATTTT.

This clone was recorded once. CDR3 DNA sequence: TGTGCCAGCAGTTCCTGGACTAGCGGGAGAAGGAGTGAGCAGTTCTTC. It is translated as CASSSWTSGRRSEQFF. The genes are TRBV6-2 or TRBV6-3 and TRBJ2-1; 13 bases map to TRBD2. Germline trimming cut 4 bases from V and 9 bases from J; bases unmatched to any gene: 9. The germline V gene has CDR1 MNHEY and CDR2 SVGEGT. The CDR3 sequence is 16 residues long.

The CDR3 DNA reads TGCAGCGTTGAAGTTGGGCAGGGGGGTGTCGAAGCTTTCTTT. This encodes CSVEVGQGGVEAFF. The rearrangement links TRBV29-1 to TRBJ1-1; 7 nucleotides align to TRBD1. The CDR3 is 14 residues long. Germline CDR1 SQVTM, CDR2 ANQGSEA. Trimming took 1 base from V and 8 from J; bases not matched to a gene: 10.

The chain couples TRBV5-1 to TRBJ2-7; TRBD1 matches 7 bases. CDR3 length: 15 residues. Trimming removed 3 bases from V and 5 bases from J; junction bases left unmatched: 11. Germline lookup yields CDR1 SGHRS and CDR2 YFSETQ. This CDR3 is CASSSQGTGLNEQYF. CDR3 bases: TGCGCCAGCAGCTCACAGGGGACCGGGCTTAACGAGCAGTACTTC. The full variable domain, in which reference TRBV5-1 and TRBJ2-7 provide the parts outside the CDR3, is KAGVTQTPRYLIKTRGQQVTLSCSPISGHRSVSWYQQTPGQGLQFLFEYFSETQRNKGNFPGRFSGRQFSNSRSEMNVSTLELGDSALYLCASSSQGTGLNEQYFGPGTRLTVT.

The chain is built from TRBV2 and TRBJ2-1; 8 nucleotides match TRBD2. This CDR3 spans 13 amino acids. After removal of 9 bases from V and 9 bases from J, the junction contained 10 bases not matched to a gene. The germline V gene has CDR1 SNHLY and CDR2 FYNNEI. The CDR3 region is CASAGLVKGEQFF. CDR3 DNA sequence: TGTGCCAGTGCGGGACTAGTGAAGGGTGAGCAGTTCTTC.

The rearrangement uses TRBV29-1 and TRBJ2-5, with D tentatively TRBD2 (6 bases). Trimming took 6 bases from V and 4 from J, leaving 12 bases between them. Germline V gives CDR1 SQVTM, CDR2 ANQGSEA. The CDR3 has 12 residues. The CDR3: CSVAEGSETQYF. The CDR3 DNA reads TGCAGCGTCGCGGAGGGATCAGAGACCCAGTACTTC. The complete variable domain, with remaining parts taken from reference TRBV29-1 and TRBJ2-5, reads SAVISQKPSRDICQRGTSLTIQCQVDSQVTMMFWYRQQPGQSLTLIATANQGSEATYESGFVIDKFPISRPNLTFSTLTVSNMSPEDSSIYLCSVAEGSETQYFGPGTRLLVL.

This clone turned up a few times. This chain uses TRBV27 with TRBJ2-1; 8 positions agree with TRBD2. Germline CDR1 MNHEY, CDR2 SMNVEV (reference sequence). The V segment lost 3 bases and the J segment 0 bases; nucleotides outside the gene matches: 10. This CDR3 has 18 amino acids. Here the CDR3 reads CASSFDTSGSSSYNEQFF. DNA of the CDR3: TGTGCCAGCAGTTTTGACACGAGCGGGAGTAGCTCCTACAATGAGCAGTTCTTC.

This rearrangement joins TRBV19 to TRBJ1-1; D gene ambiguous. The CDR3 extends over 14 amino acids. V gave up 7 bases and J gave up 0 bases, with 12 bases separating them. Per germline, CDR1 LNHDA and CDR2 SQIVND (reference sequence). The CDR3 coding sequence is TGTGCCAGTACGAACGACTTTATGAACACTGAAGCTTTCTTT. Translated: CASTNDFMNTEAFF.

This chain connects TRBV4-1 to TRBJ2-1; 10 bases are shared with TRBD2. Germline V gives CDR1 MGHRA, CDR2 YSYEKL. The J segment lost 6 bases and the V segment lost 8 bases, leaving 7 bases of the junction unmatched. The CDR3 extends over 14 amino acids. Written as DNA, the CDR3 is TGCGCCAGCGCTCTAGCGGGAGCCCGCAATGAGCAGTTCTTC. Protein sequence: CASALAGARNEQFF.

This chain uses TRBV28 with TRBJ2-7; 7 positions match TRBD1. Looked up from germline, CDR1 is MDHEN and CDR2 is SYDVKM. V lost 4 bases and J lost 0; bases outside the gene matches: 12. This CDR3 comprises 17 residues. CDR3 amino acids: CASSSPAGRGISYEQYF. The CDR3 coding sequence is TGTGCCAGCAGTTCCCCCGCGGGCAGGGGGATCTCCTACGAGCAGTACTTC.

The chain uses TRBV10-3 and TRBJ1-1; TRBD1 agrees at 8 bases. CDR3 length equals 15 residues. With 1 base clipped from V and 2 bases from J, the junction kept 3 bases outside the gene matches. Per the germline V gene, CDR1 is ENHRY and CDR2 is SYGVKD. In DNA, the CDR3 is TGTGCCATCAGTGAGTACGGACAGGGAAACACTGAAGCTTTCTTT. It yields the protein CAISEYGQGNTEAFF.

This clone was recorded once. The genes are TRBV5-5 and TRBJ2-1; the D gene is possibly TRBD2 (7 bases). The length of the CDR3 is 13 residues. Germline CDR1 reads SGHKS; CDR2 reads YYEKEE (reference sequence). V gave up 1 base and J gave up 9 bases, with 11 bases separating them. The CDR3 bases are TGTGCCAGCAGCTTGTGGGGGGGCGGTGAGCAGTTCTTC. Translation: CASSLWGGGEQFF.

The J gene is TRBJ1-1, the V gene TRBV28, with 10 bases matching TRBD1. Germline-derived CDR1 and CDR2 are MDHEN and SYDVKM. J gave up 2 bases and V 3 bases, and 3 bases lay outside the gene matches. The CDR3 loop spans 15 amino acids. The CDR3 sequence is CASSLGTGVNTEAFF. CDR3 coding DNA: TGTGCCAGCAGTTTGGGGACAGGGGTTAACACTGAAGCTTTCTTT.

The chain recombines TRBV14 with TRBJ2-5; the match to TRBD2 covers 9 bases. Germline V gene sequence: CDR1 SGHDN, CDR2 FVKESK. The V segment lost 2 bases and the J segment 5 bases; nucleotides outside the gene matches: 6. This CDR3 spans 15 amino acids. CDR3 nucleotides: TGTGCCAGCAGCCAACCCGGGACTAGCCTGGAGACCCAGTACTTC. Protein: CASSQPGTSLETQYF.

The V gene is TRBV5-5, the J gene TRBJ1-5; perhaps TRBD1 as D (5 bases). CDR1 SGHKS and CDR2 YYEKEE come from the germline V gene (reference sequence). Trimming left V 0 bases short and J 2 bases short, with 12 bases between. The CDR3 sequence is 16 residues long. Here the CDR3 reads CASSLGQGGGNQPQHF. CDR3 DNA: TGTGCCAGCAGCTTGGGCCAGGGAGGAGGCAATCAGCCCCAGCATTTT.

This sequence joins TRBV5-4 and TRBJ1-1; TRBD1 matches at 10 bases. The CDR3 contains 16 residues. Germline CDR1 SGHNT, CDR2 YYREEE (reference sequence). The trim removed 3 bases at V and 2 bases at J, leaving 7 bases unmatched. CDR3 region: CASSSRDRGDNTEAFF. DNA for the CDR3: TGTGCCAGCAGCTCCCGGGACAGGGGAGACAACACTGAAGCTTTCTTT.

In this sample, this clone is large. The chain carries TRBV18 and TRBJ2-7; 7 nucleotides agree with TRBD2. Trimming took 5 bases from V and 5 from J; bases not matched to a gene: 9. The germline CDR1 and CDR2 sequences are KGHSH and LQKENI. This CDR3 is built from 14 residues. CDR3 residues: CASSSSGTVDEQYF. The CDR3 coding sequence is TGTGCCAGCTCATCAAGCGGGACGGTCGACGAGCAGTACTTC.

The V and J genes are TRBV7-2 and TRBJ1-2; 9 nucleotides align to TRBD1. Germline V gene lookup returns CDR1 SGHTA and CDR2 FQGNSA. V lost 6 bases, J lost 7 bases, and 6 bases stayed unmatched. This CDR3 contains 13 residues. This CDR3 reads CASRLTGGAGYTF. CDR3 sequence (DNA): TGTGCCAGCAGACTTACAGGGGGCGCTGGCTACACCTTC.

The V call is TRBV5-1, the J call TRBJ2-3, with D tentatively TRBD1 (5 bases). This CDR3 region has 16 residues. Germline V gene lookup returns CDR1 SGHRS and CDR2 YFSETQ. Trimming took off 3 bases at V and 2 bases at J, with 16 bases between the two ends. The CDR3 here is CASSSAVIGDTDTQYF. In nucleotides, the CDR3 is TGCGCCAGCAGCTCGGCGGTTATAGGGGACACAGATACGCAGTATTTT.

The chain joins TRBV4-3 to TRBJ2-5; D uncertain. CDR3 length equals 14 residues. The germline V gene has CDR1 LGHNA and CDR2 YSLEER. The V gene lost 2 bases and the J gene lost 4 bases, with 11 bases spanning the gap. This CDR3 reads CASSQSDGVETQYF. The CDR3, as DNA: TGCGCCAGCAGCCAATCCGACGGAGTAGAGACCCAGTACTTC.

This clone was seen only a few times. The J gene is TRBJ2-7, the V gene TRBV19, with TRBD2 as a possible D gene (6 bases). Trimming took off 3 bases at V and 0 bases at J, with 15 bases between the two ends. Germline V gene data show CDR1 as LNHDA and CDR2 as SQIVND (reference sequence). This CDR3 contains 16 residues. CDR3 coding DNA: TGTGCCAGTAGTATGGGAGGCGGAGGGAGCTCCTACGAGCAGTACTTC. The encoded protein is CASSMGGGGSSYEQYF.

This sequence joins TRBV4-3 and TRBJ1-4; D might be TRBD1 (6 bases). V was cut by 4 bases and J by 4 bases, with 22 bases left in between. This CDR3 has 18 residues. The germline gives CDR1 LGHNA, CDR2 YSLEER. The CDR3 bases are TGCGCCAGCAGCCCTTCCTCCCGACGACAGGAACTTAATGAAAAACTGTTTTTT. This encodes CASSPSSRRQELNEKLFF.

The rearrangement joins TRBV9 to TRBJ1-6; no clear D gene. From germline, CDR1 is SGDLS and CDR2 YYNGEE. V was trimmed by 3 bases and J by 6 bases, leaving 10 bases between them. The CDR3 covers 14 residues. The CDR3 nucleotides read TGTGCCAGCAGCGAAACATATTTTAATTCACCCCTCCACTTT. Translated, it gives CASSETYFNSPLHF.

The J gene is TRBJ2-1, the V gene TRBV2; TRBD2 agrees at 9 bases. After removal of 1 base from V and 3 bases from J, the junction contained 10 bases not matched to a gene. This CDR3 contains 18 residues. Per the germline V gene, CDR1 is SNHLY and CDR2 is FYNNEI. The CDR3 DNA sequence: TGTGCCAGCAGTGAAGTGCTAGCGGGATGGGGCGGCTACAATGAGCAGTTCTTC. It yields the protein CASSEVLAGWGGYNEQFF.

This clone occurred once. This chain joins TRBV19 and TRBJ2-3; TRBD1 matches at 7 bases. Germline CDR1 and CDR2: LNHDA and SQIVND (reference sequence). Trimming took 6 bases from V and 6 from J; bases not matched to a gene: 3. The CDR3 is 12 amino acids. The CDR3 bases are TGTGCCAGTAGCCTCAGGGGGGATACGCAGTATTTT. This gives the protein CASSLRGDTQYF.